The source of this T cell receptor (beta chain) is a study of T cell responses to AZD1222 COVID-19 vaccine. The repertoire was sequenced with immunoSEQ multiplex PCR; TCRdb's copy has only in-frame clones and lacks some. This table holds 150,000 to 200,000 clones, 93% found once. Germline V gives CDR1 LNHNV, CDR2 YYDKDF (reference sequence). The CDR3 extends over 19 amino acids. V gave up 5 bases and J gave up 5 bases; unmatched junction bases: 14. The source of this sequence is an adult in good health. Sequences were derived from peripheral blood, sampled on day 0 of AZD1222 vaccination. The gene calls are TRBV15 and TRBJ2-1; 14 bases match TRBD2. In nucleotides, the CDR3 is TGTGCCACCAGCCCGGGACTAGCGGGGGCCCCATCTGACCACAATGAGCAGTTCTTC. It specifies CATSPGLAGAPSDHNEQFF.